This note documents a single T cell receptor (beta chain) sequence. Its antigen is not known. TCRdb re-called the 5' RACE reads, yielding one record per CDR3 amino acid sequence without DNA. The sample holds a few hundred thousand distinct CDR3 sequences. The data were taken from a study of monozygotic twins with inflammatory bowel disease. Findings of the study overall: The study found lower TCRbeta diversity (inverse Simpson) in IBD patients than in healthy co-twins.

T cells were not sorted, and total RNA was isolated straight from whole blood. The sample was blood. The TCR originated in a human donor with ulcerative colitis or Crohn's disease, or a healthy co-twin of an affected twin (not recorded which).

CDR3 protein: CASSLLGQRYQETQYF. The chain links TRBV7-9 to TRBJ2-5; checking the TCRdb D call of TRBD2 is not possible without DNA. CDR1 is SEHNR and CDR2 is FQNEAQ in the germline V gene (reference sequence). The CDR3 is 16 residues long.